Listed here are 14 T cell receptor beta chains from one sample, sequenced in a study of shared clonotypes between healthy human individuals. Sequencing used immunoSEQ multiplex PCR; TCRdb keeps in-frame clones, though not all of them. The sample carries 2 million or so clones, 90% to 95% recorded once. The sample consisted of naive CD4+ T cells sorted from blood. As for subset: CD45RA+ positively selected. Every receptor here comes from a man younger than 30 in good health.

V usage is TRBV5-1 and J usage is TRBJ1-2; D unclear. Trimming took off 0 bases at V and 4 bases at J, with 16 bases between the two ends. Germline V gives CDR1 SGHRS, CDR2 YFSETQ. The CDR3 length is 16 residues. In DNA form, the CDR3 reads TGCGCCAGCAGCTTGGAGGCAAGTGGAGGATCCTATGGCTACACCTTC. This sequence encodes CASSLEASGGSYGYTF. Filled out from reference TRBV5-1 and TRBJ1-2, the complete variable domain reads KAGVTQTPRYLIKTRGQQVTLSCSPISGHRSVSWYQQTPGQGLQFLFEYFSETQRNKGNFPGRFSGRQFSNSRSEMNVSTLELGDSALYLCASSLEASGGSYGYTFGSGTRLTVV.

As DNA, the CDR3 is TGTGCCAGTAGTACTGGACAGGGGTGGATCTATGGCTACACCTTC. As protein: CASSTGQGWIYGYTF. V usage is TRBV19 and J usage is TRBJ1-2; 9 bases are shared with TRBD1. V lost 4 bases, J lost 4 bases, and 7 bases stayed unmatched. This CDR3 spans 15 amino acids. Germline values: CDR1 LNHDA, CDR2 SQIVND (reference sequence). The entire variable domain, with the rest obtained from reference TRBV19 and TRBJ1-2, is as follows: DGGITQSPKYLFRKEGQNVTLSCEQNLNHDAMYWYRQDPGQGLRLIYYSQIVNDFQKGDIAEGYSVSREKKESFPLTVTSAQKNPTAFYLCASSTGQGWIYGYTFGSGTRLTVV.

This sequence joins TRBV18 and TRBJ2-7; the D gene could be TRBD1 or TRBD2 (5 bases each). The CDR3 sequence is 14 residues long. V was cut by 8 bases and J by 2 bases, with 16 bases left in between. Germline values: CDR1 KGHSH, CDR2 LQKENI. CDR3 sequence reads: CASRSGQGTYEQYF. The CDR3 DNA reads TGTGCCAGCAGATCGGGGCAAGGGACCTACGAGCAGTACTTC.

CDR3 region: CASSVEPGTYNEQFF. The DNA of the CDR3 is TGTGCCAGCAGCGTAGAGCCGGGGACTTACAATGAGCAGTTCTTC. This rearrangement joins TRBV9 to TRBJ2-1; tentative D call: TRBD2 (6 bases). V lost 0 bases and J 4 bases, leaving 11 bases between the germline ends. Germline V gene data show CDR1 as SGDLS and CDR2 as YYNGEE. The CDR3 totals 15 residues.

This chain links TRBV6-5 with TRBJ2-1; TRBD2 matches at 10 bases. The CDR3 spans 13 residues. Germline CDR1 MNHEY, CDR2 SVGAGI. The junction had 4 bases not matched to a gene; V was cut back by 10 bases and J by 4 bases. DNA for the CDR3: TGTGCCACCTCGACTAGCGGGTACAATGAGCAGTTCTTC. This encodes CATSTSGYNEQFF.

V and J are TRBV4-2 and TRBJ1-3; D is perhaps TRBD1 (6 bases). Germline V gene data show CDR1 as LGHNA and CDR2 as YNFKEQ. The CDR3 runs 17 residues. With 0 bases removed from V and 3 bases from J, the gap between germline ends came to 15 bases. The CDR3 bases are TGTGCCAGCAGCCAAGAGGGGGCAGGGGCGGTTGGAAACACCATATATTTT. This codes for CASSQEGAGAVGNTIYF.

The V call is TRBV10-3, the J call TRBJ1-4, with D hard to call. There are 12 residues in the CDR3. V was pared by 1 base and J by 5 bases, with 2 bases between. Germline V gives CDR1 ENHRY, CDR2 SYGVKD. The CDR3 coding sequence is TGTGCCATCAGTGAGTTGAATGAAAAACTGTTTTTT. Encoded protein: CAISELNEKLFF.

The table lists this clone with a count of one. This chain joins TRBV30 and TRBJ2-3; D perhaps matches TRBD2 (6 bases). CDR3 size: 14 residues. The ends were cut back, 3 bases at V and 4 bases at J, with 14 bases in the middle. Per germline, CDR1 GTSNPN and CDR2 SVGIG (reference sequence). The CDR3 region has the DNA TGTGCCTGGAGGCTGGGGGGACGGGCAGATACGCAGTATTTT. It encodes CAWRLGGRADTQYF.

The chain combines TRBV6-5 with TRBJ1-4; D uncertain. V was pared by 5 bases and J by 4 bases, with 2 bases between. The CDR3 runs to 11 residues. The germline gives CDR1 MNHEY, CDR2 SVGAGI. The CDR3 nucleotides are TGTGCCAGCAGTAATAATGAAAAACTGTTTTTT. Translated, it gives CASSNNEKLFF.

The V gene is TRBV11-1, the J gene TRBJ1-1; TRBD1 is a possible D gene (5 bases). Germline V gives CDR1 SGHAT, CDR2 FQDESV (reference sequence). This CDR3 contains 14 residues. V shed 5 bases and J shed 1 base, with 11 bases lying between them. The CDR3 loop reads CASSLGVGNTEAFF. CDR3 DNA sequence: TGTGCCAGCAGCCTAGGGGTGGGGAACACTGAAGCTTTCTTT.

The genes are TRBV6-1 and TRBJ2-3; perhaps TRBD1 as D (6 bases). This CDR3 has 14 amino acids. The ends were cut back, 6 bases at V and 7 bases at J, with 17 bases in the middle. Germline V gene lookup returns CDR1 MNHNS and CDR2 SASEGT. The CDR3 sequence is CASRTGTLQYTQYF. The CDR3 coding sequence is TGTGCCAGCAGGACCGGGACACTACAGTATACGCAGTATTTT.

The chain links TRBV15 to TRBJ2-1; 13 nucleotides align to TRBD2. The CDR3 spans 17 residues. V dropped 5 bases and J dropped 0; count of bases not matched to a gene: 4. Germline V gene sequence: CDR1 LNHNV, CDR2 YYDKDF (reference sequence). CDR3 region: CATSGTSGTSSYNEQFF. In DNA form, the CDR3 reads TGTGCCACCAGCGGGACTAGCGGGACGAGCTCCTACAATGAGCAGTTCTTC.

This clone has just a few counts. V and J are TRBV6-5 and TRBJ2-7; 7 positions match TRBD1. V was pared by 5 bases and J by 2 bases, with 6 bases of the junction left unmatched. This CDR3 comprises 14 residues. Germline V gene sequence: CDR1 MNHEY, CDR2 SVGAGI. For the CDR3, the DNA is TGTGCCAGCAGTCTCCGGGACAGTCCCTACGAGCAGTACTTC. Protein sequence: CASSLRDSPYEQYF.

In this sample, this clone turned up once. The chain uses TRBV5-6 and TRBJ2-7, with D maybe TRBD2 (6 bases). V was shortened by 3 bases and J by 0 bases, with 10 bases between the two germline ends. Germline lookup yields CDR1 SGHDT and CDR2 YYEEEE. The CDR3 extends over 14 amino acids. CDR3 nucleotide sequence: TGTGCCAGCAGCTCGACCGGGAGCTCCTACGAGCAGTACTTC. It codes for CASSSTGSSYEQYF.